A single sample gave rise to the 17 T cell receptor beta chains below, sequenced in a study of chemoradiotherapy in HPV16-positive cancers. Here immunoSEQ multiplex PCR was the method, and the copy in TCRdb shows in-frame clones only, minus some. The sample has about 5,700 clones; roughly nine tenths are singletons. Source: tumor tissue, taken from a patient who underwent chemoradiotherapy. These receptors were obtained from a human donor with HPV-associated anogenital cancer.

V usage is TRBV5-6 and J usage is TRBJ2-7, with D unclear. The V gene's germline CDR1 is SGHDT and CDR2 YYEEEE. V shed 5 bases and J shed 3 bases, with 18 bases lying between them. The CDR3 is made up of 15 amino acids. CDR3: CASSFGPGWDYEQYF. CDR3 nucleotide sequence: TGTGCCAGCAGTTTCGGACCCGGCTGGGACTACGAGCAGTACTTC.

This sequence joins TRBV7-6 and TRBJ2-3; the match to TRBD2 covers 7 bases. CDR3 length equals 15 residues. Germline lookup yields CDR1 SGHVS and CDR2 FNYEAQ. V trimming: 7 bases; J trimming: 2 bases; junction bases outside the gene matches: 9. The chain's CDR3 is CASTPLASFTDTQYF. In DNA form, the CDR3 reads TGTGCCAGCACCCCACTAGCGTCGTTCACAGATACGCAGTATTTT. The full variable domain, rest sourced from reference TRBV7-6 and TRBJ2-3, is GAGVSQSPRYKVTKRGQDVALRCDPISGHVSLYWYRQALGQGPEFLTYFNYEAQQDKSGLPNDRFSAERPEGSISTLTIQRTEQRDSAMYRCASTPLASFTDTQYFGPGTRLTVL.

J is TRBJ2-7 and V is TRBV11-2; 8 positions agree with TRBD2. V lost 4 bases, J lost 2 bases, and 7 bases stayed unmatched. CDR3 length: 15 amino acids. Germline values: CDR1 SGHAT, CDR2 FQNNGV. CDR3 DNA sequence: TGTGCCAGCAGCTCCCAACTAGCGGAAACCTACGAGCAGTACTTC. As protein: CASSSQLAETYEQYF.

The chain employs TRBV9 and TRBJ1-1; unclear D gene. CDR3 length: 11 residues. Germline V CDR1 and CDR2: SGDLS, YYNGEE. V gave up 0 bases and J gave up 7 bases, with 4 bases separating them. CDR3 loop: CASSVGVEAFF. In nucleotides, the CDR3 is TGTGCCAGCAGCGTAGGCGTTGAAGCTTTCTTT. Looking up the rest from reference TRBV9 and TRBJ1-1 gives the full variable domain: DSGVTQTPKHLITATGQRVTLRCSPRSGDLSVYWYQQSLDQGLQFLIQYYNGEERAKGNILERFSAQQFPDLHSELNLSSLELGDSALYFCASSVGVEAFFGQGTRLTVV.

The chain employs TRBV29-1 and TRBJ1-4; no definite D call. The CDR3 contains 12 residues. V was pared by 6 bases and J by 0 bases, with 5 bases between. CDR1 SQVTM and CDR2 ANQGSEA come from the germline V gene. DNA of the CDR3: TGCAGCGTAGGAGCAACTAATGAAAAACTGTTTTTT. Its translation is CSVGATNEKLFF.

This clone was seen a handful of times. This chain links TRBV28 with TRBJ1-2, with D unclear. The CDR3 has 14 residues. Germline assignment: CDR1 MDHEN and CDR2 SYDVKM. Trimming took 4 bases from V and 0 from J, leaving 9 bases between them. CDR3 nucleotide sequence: TGTGCCAGCAGTTCGGTTGGGGCTAACTATGGCTACACCTTC. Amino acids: CASSSVGANYGYTF.

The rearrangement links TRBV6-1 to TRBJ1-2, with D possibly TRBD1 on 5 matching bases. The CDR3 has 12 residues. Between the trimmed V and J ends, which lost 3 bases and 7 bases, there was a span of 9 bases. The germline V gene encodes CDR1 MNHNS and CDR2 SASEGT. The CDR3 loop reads CASSDPGTGYTF. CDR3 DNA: TGTGCCAGCAGTGACCCGGGGACTGGCTACACCTTC.

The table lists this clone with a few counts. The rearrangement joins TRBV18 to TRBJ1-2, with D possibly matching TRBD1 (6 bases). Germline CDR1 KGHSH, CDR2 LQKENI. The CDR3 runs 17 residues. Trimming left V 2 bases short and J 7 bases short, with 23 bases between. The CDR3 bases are TGTGCCAGCTCACCATTGATTTCCGGGTCACAGGGAGGTGGCTACACCTTC. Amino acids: CASSPLISGSQGGGYTF.

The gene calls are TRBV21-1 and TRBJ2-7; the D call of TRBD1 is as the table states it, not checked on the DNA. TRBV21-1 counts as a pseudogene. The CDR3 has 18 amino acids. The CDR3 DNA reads TGTGCCAGCAGCAAACAAAACGGGACAGGGGGGCTTTCCTACGAGCAGTACTTC. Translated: CASSKQNGTGGLSYEQYF.

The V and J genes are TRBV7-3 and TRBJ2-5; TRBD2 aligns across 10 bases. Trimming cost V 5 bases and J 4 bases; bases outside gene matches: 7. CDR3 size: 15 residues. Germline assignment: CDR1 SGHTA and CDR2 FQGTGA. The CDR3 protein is CASSPLAGKAETQYF. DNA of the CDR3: TGTGCCAGCAGCCCACTAGCGGGAAAGGCAGAGACCCAGTACTTC.

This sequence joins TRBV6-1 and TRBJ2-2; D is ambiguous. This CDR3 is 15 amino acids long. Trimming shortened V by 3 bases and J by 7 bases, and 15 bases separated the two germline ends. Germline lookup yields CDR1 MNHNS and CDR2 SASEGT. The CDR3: CASSDYPYPIGELFF. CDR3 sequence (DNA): TGTGCCAGCAGTGATTACCCTTACCCCATCGGGGAGCTGTTTTTT.

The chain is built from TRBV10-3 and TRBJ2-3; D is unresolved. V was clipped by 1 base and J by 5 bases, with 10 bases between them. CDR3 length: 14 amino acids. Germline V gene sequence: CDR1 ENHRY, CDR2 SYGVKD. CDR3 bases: TGTGCCATCAGTGAGTTAAGGGTAGGAGATACGCAGTATTTT. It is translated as CAISELRVGDTQYF.

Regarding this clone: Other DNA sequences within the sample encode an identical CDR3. The DNA for the CDR3 is TGTGCCATCAGGCAGGGGACCGACTCTGGAAACACCATATATTTT. Translation gives CAIRQGTDSGNTIYF. The chain is built from TRBV10-3 and TRBJ1-3, with D maybe TRBD1 (6 bases). The CDR3 is made up of 15 amino acids. CDR1 is ENHRY and CDR2 is SYGVKD in the germline V gene. Trimming pared 6 bases from V and 0 bases from J, leaving 12 bases between.

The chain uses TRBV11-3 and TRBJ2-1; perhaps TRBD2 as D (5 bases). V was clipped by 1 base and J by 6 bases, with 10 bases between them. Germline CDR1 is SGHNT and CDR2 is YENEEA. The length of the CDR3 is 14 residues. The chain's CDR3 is CASSLGAEGNEQFF. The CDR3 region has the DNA TGTGCCAGCAGCTTAGGGGCCGAGGGCAATGAGCAGTTCTTC.

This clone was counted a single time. The DNA of the CDR3 is TGCGCCAGCAGCCCCGACAGAGCTAATGAAAAACTGTTTTTT. Its translation: CASSPDRANEKLFF. V is TRBV4-3 and J is TRBJ1-4, with D possibly TRBD1 on 5 matching bases. This CDR3 comprises 14 residues. CDR1 and CDR2 from the germline V gene are LGHNA and YSLEER. V lost 4 bases to trimming and J lost 3 bases, with 9 bases between them.

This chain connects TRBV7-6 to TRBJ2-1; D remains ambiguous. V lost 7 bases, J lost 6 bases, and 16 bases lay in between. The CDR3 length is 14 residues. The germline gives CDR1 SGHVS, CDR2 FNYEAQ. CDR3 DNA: TGTGCCAGCACCCCTACTATCGCTACCAATGAGCAGTTCTTC. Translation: CASTPTIATNEQFF.

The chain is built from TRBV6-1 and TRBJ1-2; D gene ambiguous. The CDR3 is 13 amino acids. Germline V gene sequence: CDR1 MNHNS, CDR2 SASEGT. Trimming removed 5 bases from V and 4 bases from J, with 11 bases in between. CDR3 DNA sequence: TGTGCCAGCAGTTTGGACGGACCCTATGGCTACACCTTC. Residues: CASSLDGPYGYTF.